Listed below are T cell receptor beta chains from one sample, sequenced in a study of human T cells and chemical hapten exposure. TCRdb passed the RACE reads through MiXCR, listing each CDR3 protein once. The sample consists of 100,000 or so distinct CDR3 sequences, around 9.3% of them appearing once. Here the sequenced sample was whole blood, taken in connection with sensitization to the hapten diphenylcyclopropenone (DPC). The receptors here all came from a woman aged 40 to 55 with alopecia areata. Some clones in this sample may be carry-over from other donors' samples. CDR3s include the opening cysteine and the closing phenylalanine or tryptophan. The order of the fields is V gene, J gene, clone size, D gene, CDR3 protein, CDR3 DNA. The D gene is left open where the match is weak. Size values are once, few and many counts, or a class for expanded clones, and some rows have none.

TRBV27,TRBJ1-1,-,-,CASSLAGGAFTEAFF,TGTGCCAGCAGTTTAGCCGGGGGCGCGTTCACTGAAGCTTTCTTT
TRBV21-1,TRBJ2-5,-,-,CASSKVLVGVAGAPQETQYF,TGTGCCAGCAGCAAAGTCCTCGTCGGGGTAGCGGGAGCCCCCCAAGAGACCCAGTACTTC
TRBV27,TRBJ2-4,few,-,CASSFGTADKNIQYF,TGTGCCAGCAGTTTTGGGACGGCGGACAAAAACATTCAGTACTTC
TRBV12-3/TRBV12-4,TRBJ1-4,-,-,CASTPGVSREKLFF,TGTGCCAGCACCCCCGGGGTCAGTCGGGAAAAACTGTTTTTT
TRBV5-4,TRBJ2-3,few,TRBD2,CASSLETSGSMKYF,TGTGCCAGCAGCTTGGAGACTAGCGGGAGCATGAAGTATTTT
TRBV29-1,TRBJ2-7,many,-,CSVGGAGDSYEQYF,TGCAGCGTTGGGGGCGCAGGGGACTCCTACGAGCAGTACTTC
TRBV19,TRBJ2-1,-,-,CASSRGGSYNEQFF,TGTGCCAGTAGCAGAGGGGGCTCCTACAATGAGCAGTTCTTC
TRBV5-1,TRBJ2-7,few,-,CASSSGTRGYEQYF,TGCGCCAGCAGCAGCGGGACACGGGGATACGAGCAGTACTTC
TRBV18,TRBJ2-1,-,-,CASSPPGGLEYNEQFF,TGTGCCAGCTCACCACCGGGGGGCCTAGAGTACAATGAGCAGTTCTTC
TRBV5-1,TRBJ1-2,few,-,CASAPGNDYGYTF,TGCGCCAGCGCGCCTGGCAACGACTATGGCTACACCTTC
TRBV5-1,TRBJ1-5,few,-,CASSLGPGLNQPQHF,TGCGCCAGCAGCTTGGGGCCAGGGTTGAATCAGCCCCAGCATTTT
TRBV4-2,TRBJ1-1,many,-,CASSQVSRNTEAFF,TGTGCCAGCAGCCAAGTAAGCAGGAACACTGAAGCTTTCTTT
TRBV29-1,TRBJ1-2,few,-,CSARTPRTDGYTF,TGCAGCGCCCGTACCCCCAGGACAGATGGCTACACCTTC
TRBV27,TRBJ2-7,few,-,CASSPTRADLYYEQYF,TGTGCCAGCAGTCCTACACGAGCGGACCTATACTACGAGCAGTACTTC
TRBV18,TRBJ2-3,-,TRBD2,CASSPTSGSLPDTQYF,TGTGCCAGCTCACCTACTAGCGGGAGTTTGCCAGATACGCAGTATTTT
TRBV4-3,TRBJ2-1,few,-,CASSQDRFREQFF,TGCGCCAGCAGCCAAGATAGATTCAGGGAGCAGTTCTTC
TRBV4-2,TRBJ2-7,few,TRBD1,CASSQEPTGYSDEQYF,TGTGCCAGCAGCCAAGAACCGACAGGGTATAGCGACGAGCAGTACTTC
TRBV7-6,TRBJ2-1,many,TRBD2,CASSPSGTSRFF,TGTGCCAGCAGCCCCTCCGGGACTAGCAGGTTCTTC
TRBV7-2,TRBJ2-1,-,-,CASTPVRSYNEQFF,TGTGCCAGCACCCCAGTGCGCTCCTACAATGAGCAGTTCTTC
TRBV5-6,TRBJ1-5,many,-,CASSGSSNQPQHF,TGTGCCAGCAGCGGAAGTAGCAATCAGCCCCAGCATTTT
TRBV13,TRBJ1-1,-,TRBD1,CASSGTELNTEAFF,TGTGCCAGCAGCGGGACAGAACTGAACACTGAAGCTTTCTTT
TRBV19,TRBJ2-1,many,-,CASSIAGLYNEQFF,TGTGCCAGTAGTATCGCGGGACTCTACAATGAGCAGTTCTTC
TRBV6-2/TRBV6-3,TRBJ2-1,many,TRBD1,CASSYSGQINEQFF,TGTGCCAGCAGTTACTCGGGACAGATCAATGAGCAGTTCTTC
TRBV6-2/TRBV6-3,TRBJ2-7,many,TRBD1,CASVKQGALDEQYF,TGTGCCAGCGTTAAACAGGGGGCGCTGGACGAGCAGTACTTC
TRBV30,TRBJ2-4,many,-,CAWSQPGYIQYF,TGTGCCTGGAGTCAGCCCGGATACATTCAGTACTTC
TRBV29-1,TRBJ2-1,many,TRBD1,CSANPGQGTYNEQFF,TGCAGCGCCAATCCGGGACAGGGCACCTACAATGAGCAGTTCTTC
TRBV20-1,TRBJ1-1,many,-,CSAPTQQGAEAFF,TGCAGTGCTCCTACCCAACAGGGAGCTGAAGCTTTCTTT
TRBV6-5,TRBJ1-1,-,-,CASRGSDMNTEAFF,TGTGCCAGCAGAGGGTCAGACATGAACACTGAAGCTTTCTTT
TRBV10-3,TRBJ2-3,once,-,CAIREFRTDTDTQYF,TGTGCCATCAGGGAGTTTAGGACAGACACAGATACGCAGTATTTT
TRBV6-2/TRBV6-3,TRBJ1-2,-,-,CASSPGAGGYTF,TGTGCCAGCAGTCCAGGGGCTGGAGGCTACACCTTC
TRBV28,TRBJ1-2,many,-,CASSLTANYGYTF,TGTGCCAGCAGTCTGACGGCTAACTATGGCTACACCTTC
TRBV29-1,TRBJ2-7,many,TRBD1,CSVGPRAGGYEQYF,TGCAGCGTCGGTCCCCGTGCAGGGGGCTACGAGCAGTACTTC
TRBV20-1,TRBJ2-1,many,TRBD2,CSASLAGGVYNEQFF,TGCAGTGCGTCGCTAGCGGGAGGGGTGTACAATGAGCAGTTCTTC
TRBV29-1,TRBJ2-5,many,TRBD1,CSVGRRTGQETQYF,TGCAGCGTTGGCCGGCGGACAGGACAAGAGACCCAGTACTTC
TRBV5-1,TRBJ1-2,many,-,CASSFDSGYGYTF,TGCGCCAGCAGCTTCGACAGCGGATATGGCTACACCTTC
TRBV10-3,TRBJ2-1,-,-,CAIRVGASANRSYNEQFF,TGTGCCATCAGGGTCGGGGCTAGCGCCAACCGCTCCTACAATGAGCAGTTCTTC
TRBV5-6,TRBJ1-5,few,-,CASTRRVTSNQPQHF,TGTGCCAGCACCCGTCGTGTGACTAGCAATCAGCCCCAGCATTTT
TRBV7-7,TRBJ2-5,-,-,CASQGAAGETQYF,TGTGCTAGCCAGGGAGCCGCCGGGGAGACCCAGTACTTC
TRBV7-9,TRBJ2-7,-,-,CASSPPGGAYYEQYF,TGTGCCAGCAGCCCACCTGGGGGGGCGTACTACGAGCAGTACTTC
TRBV18,TRBJ2-6,few,-,CASSRQQTGSGANVLTF,TGTGCCAGCTCACGGCAGCAGACCGGCTCTGGGGCCAACGTCCTGACTTTC
TRBV27,TRBJ2-7,-,TRBD1,CASSFGQGAAYEQYF,TGTGCCAGCAGTTTCGGGCAGGGGGCAGCCTACGAGCAGTACTTC
TRBV27,TRBJ2-1,-,-,CASSLQDVLAQAGEQFF,TGTGCCAGCAGTTTACAAGATGTCCTAGCTCAGGCTGGGGAGCAGTTCTTC
TRBV7-9,TRBJ1-1,many,-,CASTLSLPNTEAFF,TGTGCCAGCACGCTTTCGCTGCCGAACACTGAAGCTTTCTTT
TRBV5-1,TRBJ2-1,many,-,CASSLTPPGSFSYNEQFF,TGCGCCAGCAGCTTGACCCCTCCCGGGAGCTTCTCCTACAATGAGCAGTTCTTC
TRBV18,TRBJ2-7,-,TRBD1,CASSPMGQGPYEQYF,TGTGCCAGCTCACCAATGGGACAGGGACCCTACGAGCAGTACTTC
TRBV3-1,TRBJ2-1,many,-,CASSQGASGYSYNEQFF,TGTGCCAGCAGCCAAGGGGCCTCGGGGTACTCCTACAATGAGCAGTTCTTC
TRBV5-4,TRBJ2-2,few,TRBD2,CASSPLPTSGTGELFF,TGTGCCAGCAGCCCGCTCCCCACTAGCGGTACCGGGGAGCTGTTTTTT
TRBV7-9,TRBJ2-2,-,-,CASSLISGRITGELFF,TGTGCCAGCAGCTTAATAAGTGGGAGGATCACCGGGGAGCTGTTTTTT
TRBV28,TRBJ2-7,few,-,CASSSVPSEQYF,TGTGCCAGCAGTTCCGTCCCCAGCGAGCAGTACTTC
TRBV6-2/TRBV6-3,TRBJ2-2,many,-,CASSYSSGWVNTGELFF,TGTGCCAGCAGTTACTCGTCGGGGTGGGTGAACACCGGGGAGCTGTTTTTT
TRBV28,TRBJ2-1,-,-,CASRRGTLGNEQFF,TGTGCCAGCAGGAGGGGGACTCTAGGGAATGAGCAGTTCTTC
TRBV20-1,TRBJ2-3,many,-,CSARPPQEDTQYF,TGCAGTGCTAGGCCGCCCCAAGAAGATACGCAGTATTTT
TRBV18,TRBJ1-5,few,TRBD1,CASSADRGNQPQHF,TGTGCCAGCTCAGCCGACAGGGGGAATCAGCCCCAGCATTTT
TRBV5-8,TRBJ1-1,once,-,CASSFQGPGTEAFF,TGTGCCAGCAGCTTCCAGGGGCCGGGCACTGAAGCTTTCTTT
TRBV9,TRBJ2-2,-,-,CASSVEPATGELFF,TGTGCCAGCAGCGTAGAACCAGCAACCGGGGAGCTGTTTTTT
TRBV11-1,TRBJ2-7,many,TRBD1,CASSPGTGLSYEQYF,TGTGCCAGCAGCCCTGGGACAGGGCTATCCTACGAGCAGTACTTC
TRBV27,TRBJ2-7,few,-,CASSEGRNRIDEQYF,TGTGCCAGCAGTGAGGGGAGGAATCGTATCGACGAGCAGTACTTC
TRBV4-3,TRBJ2-3,few,TRBD2,CASSQGLASLVETQYF,TGCGCCAGCAGCCAAGGACTAGCGAGTTTAGTAGAAACGCAGTATTTT
TRBV5-1,TRBJ2-2,-,-,CASRVRRPNTGELFF,TGCGCCAGCAGGGTGCGGCGACCGAACACCGGGGAGCTGTTTTTT